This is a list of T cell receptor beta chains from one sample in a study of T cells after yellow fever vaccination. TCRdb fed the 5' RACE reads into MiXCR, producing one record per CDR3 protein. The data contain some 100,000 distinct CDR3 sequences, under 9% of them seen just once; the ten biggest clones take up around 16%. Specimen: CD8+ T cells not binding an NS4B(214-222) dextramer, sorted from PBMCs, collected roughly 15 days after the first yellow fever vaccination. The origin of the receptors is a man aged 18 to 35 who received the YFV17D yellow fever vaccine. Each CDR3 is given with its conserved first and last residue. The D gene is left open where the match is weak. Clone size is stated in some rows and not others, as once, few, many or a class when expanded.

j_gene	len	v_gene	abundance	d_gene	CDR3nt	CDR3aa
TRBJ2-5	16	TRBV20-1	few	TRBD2	TGCAGTGCTTTCGGGCTAGCGGGGGCCCGGCAAGAGACCCAGTACTTC	CSAFGLAGARQETQYF
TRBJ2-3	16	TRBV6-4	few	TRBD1	TGTGCCAGCAGCAGAGGGTCCGGGACAGGGGCAGATACGCAGTATTTT	CASSRGSGTGADTQYF
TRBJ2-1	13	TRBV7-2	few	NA	TGTGCCAGCAGCTTAATCCGTAGCCGTGAGCAGTTCTTC	CASSLIRSREQFF
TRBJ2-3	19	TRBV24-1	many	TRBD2	TGTGCCACCAGTGATTCGGGGTCTAGCGGGATTCCTAGCACAGATACGCAGTATTTT	CATSDSGSSGIPSTDTQYF
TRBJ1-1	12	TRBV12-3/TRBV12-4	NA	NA	TGTGCCAGCAGTCCGGGCCTCACTGAAGCTTTCTTT	CASSPGLTEAFF
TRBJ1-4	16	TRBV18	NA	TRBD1	TGTGCCAGCTCACCGGGACAGGAAGCAACTAATGAAAAACTGTTTTTT	CASSPGQEATNEKLFF
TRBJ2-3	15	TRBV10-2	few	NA	TGCGCCAGCAGTGGGATGGGCTATCGCACAGATACGCAGTATTTT	CASSGMGYRTDTQYF
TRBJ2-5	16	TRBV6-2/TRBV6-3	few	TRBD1	TGTGCCAGCACTCCCCTCCCGAGGACAGGGCAAGAGACCCAGTACTTC	CASTPLPRTGQETQYF
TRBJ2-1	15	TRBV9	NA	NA	TGTGCCAGCAGCGTGTCGGCCTCGGGGTACAATGAGCAGTTCTTC	CASSVSASGYNEQFF
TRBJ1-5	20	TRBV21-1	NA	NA	TGTGCCAGCAGTAAAATACAAACGACTTTCAGGGAGTCCGGGAATCAGCCCCAGCATTTT	CASSKIQTTFRESGNQPQHF
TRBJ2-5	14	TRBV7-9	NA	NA	TGTGCCAGCAGCCGTGGTGGACCCCTAGAGACCCAGTACTTC	CASSRGGPLETQYF
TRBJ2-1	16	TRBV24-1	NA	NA	TGTGCCACCAGTGACCGACAGGACTTGGCCAACAATGAGCAGTTCTTC	CATSDRQDLANNEQFF
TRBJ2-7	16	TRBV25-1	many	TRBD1	TGTGCCAGCAGCACACCCGCCACGGGACAGTCCTACGAGCAGTACTTC	CASSTPATGQSYEQYF
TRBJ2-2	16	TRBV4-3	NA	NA	TGCGCCAGCAGCCAATACAATCTGCAGGACACCGGGGAGCTGTTTTTT	CASSQYNLQDTGELFF
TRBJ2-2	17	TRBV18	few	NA	TGTGCCAGCTCACCAAGTCGACAGGCTGCGAACACCGGGGAGCTGTTTTTT	CASSPSRQAANTGELFF
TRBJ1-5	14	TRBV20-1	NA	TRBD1	TGCAGTGCTAGAGGAGGACAGGGGAATCAGCCCCAGCATTTT	CSARGGQGNQPQHF
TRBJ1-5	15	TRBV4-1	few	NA	TGCGCCAGCAGTCAGGGAACAGGTTCATTCCAGCCCCAGCATTTT	CASSQGTGSFQPQHF
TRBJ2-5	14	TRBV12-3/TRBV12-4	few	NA	TGTGCCAGCAGTCCAGAGAACATCCAAGAGACCCAGTACTTC	CASSPENIQETQYF
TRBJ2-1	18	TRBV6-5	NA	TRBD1	TGTGCCAGCAGGTTCTCCGGGACAGGGAATCCGGCCTACAATGAGCAGTTCTTC	CASRFSGTGNPAYNEQFF
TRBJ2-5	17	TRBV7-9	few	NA	TGTGCCAGCAGCGCCAGGGAGACACTAAGGTACCAAGAGACCCAGTACTTC	CASSARETLRYQETQYF